Listed below are T cell receptor beta chains from one sample, sequenced in a study of OX40 agonist ivuxolimab in advanced cancers. Sequencing used immunoSEQ multiplex PCR; TCRdb keeps in-frame clones, though not all of them. Among 55,000 to 80,000 clones, 81% were seen once, and the ten largest hold 1%. The sequenced sample was CD4+ or CD8+ T cells sorted from blood, obtained in a trial of the OX40 agonist ivuxolimab. The receptors stem from an adult with an advanced solid tumor such as melanoma, head and neck, liver or kidney cancer. The CDR3 runs from the conserved cysteine through the conserved F or W. Fields, in order: CDR3 protein, CDR3 DNA, J gene, V gene, clone size, D gene. D genes are given only for firm matches. The size of a clone is reported for some rows only, either as once, few or many, or as a class for expanded clones.

CDR3aa: CASSYFATVPYGYTF; CDR3nt: TGTGCCAGCAGTTATTTTGCGACGGTTCCCTATGGCTACACCTTC; j_gene: TRBJ1-2; v_gene: TRBV6-5; abundance: NA; d_gene: NA
CDR3aa: CASSLAETQYF; CDR3nt: TGTGCCAGCAGCCTAGCGGAGACCCAGTACTTC; j_gene: TRBJ2-5; v_gene: TRBV25-1; abundance: NA; d_gene: NA
CDR3aa: CASSLGDRGLNLRAF; CDR3nt: TGCGCCAGCAGCTTGGGAGACAGGGGGCTCAACCTCCGAGCCTTC; j_gene: TRBJ2-7; v_gene: TRBV5-1; abundance: NA; d_gene: TRBD1
CDR3aa: CASSEGAAGQTEAFF; CDR3nt: TGTGCCAGCAGTGAGGGGGCGGCAGGGCAAACTGAAGCTTTCTTT; j_gene: TRBJ1-1; v_gene: TRBV6-1; abundance: few; d_gene: NA
CDR3aa: CASSDQGTRGYTF; CDR3nt: TGTGCCAGCAGTGACCAAGGGACGAGGGGCTACACCTTC; j_gene: TRBJ1-2; v_gene: TRBV25-1; abundance: NA; d_gene: NA
CDR3aa: CASSLNAGEQYF; CDR3nt: TGTGCCAGCAGCTTAAACGCGGGTGAGCAGTACTTC; j_gene: TRBJ2-7; v_gene: TRBV7-2; abundance: NA; d_gene: NA
CDR3aa: CASSPPGLRSGELFF; CDR3nt: TGTGCCAGCAGCCCGCCGGGACTTCGATCCGGGGAGCTGTTTTTT; j_gene: TRBJ2-2; v_gene: TRBV9; abundance: NA; d_gene: NA
CDR3aa: CASSLVLLAGAEQYF; CDR3nt: TGTGCCAGCAGCTTAGTTCTACTAGCGGGGGCCGAGCAGTACTTC; j_gene: TRBJ2-7; v_gene: TRBV7-2; abundance: NA; d_gene: TRBD2
CDR3aa: CASSFSRNRQIAYEQYF; CDR3nt: TGTGCCAGCAGTTTTTCGCGAAACCGACAGATTGCCTACGAGCAGTACTTC; j_gene: TRBJ2-7; v_gene: TRBV27; abundance: NA; d_gene: NA
CDR3aa: CASSLGQGETNEKLFF; CDR3nt: TGTGCCAGCAGCTTGGGACAGGGGGAAACTAATGAAAAACTGTTTTTT; j_gene: TRBJ1-4; v_gene: TRBV7-9; abundance: NA; d_gene: TRBD1
CDR3aa: CASTPNGQGASGNTIYF; CDR3nt: TGTGCCAGCACCCCTAATGGGCAGGGAGCTTCTGGAAACACCATATATTTT; j_gene: TRBJ1-3; v_gene: TRBV7-2; abundance: NA; d_gene: NA
CDR3aa: CASSSLGIGTDTQYF; CDR3nt: TGCGCCAGCAGCTCTTTAGGGATTGGCACAGATACGCAGTATTTT; j_gene: TRBJ2-3; v_gene: TRBV5-1; abundance: NA; d_gene: NA
CDR3aa: CASSPGTGVGGYTF; CDR3nt: TGCGCCAGCAGTCCCGGGACAGGGGTTGGCGGCTACACCTTC; j_gene: TRBJ1-2; v_gene: TRBV10-2; abundance: NA; d_gene: TRBD1
CDR3aa: CASSQLRVGGGELFF; CDR3nt: TGCGCCAGCAGCCAGCTTAGGGTAGGCGGCGGGGAGCTGTTTTTT; j_gene: TRBJ2-2; v_gene: TRBV5-1; abundance: NA; d_gene: NA
CDR3aa: CASSLRRETQYF; CDR3nt: TGTGCCAGCAGTTTAAGGCGAGAGACCCAGTACTTC; j_gene: TRBJ2-5; v_gene: TRBV27; abundance: NA; d_gene: NA
CDR3aa: CASSAGTGYEQYF; CDR3nt: TGTGCCAGCAGTGCCGGGACAGGATACGAGCAGTACTTC; j_gene: TRBJ2-7; v_gene: TRBV6-1; abundance: NA; d_gene: TRBD1
CDR3aa: CASSLQGASNYGYTF; CDR3nt: TGTGCCAGCAGTTTACAGGGGGCGAGTAACTATGGCTACACCTTC; j_gene: TRBJ1-2; v_gene: TRBV28; abundance: NA; d_gene: TRBD1
CDR3aa: CASSPGTSGVGTQYF; CDR3nt: TGTGCCAGCAGCCCCGGGACTAGCGGGGTTGGCACGCAGTATTTT; j_gene: TRBJ2-3; v_gene: TRBV5-8; abundance: NA; d_gene: TRBD2
CDR3aa: CLGGDRNYGYTF; CDR3nt: TGTCTAGGGGGGGACCGGAACTATGGCTACACCTTC; j_gene: TRBJ1-2; v_gene: TRBV29-1; abundance: NA; d_gene: NA
CDR3aa: CASSSGQGGDGYTF; CDR3nt: TGCGCCAGCAGCTCCGGACAGGGCGGTGATGGCTACACCTTC; j_gene: TRBJ1-2; v_gene: TRBV5-1; abundance: NA; d_gene: TRBD1
CDR3aa: CASSIKSGGENYGYTF; CDR3nt: TGTGCCAGTAGTATAAAATCAGGGGGAGAGAACTATGGCTACACCTTC; j_gene: TRBJ1-2; v_gene: TRBV19; abundance: NA; d_gene: TRBD1
CDR3aa: CASSQGAGGPETQYF; CDR3nt: TGTGCCAGCAGCCAAGGGGCGGGGGGGCCGGAGACCCAGTACTTC; j_gene: TRBJ2-5; v_gene: TRBV4-2; abundance: NA; d_gene: TRBD2
CDR3aa: CASSLGTLNRAYEQYF; CDR3nt: TGTGCCAGCAGCTTGGGTACGCTTAATCGGGCCTACGAGCAGTACTTC; j_gene: TRBJ2-7; v_gene: TRBV5-8; abundance: NA; d_gene: NA
CDR3aa: CAWSVETDQHF; CDR3nt: TGTGCCTGGAGTGTAGAGACTGACCAACACTTC; j_gene: TRBJ2-5; v_gene: TRBV30; abundance: NA; d_gene: NA
CDR3aa: CASSLAGRDTIYF; CDR3nt: TGTGCCAGCAGCTTGGCAGGGAGGGACACCATATATTTT; j_gene: TRBJ1-3; v_gene: TRBV5-4; abundance: NA; d_gene: NA
CDR3aa: CASSLGDRENTEAFF; CDR3nt: TGTGCCAGCAGCTTGGGGGACAGGGAGAACACTGAAGCTTTCTTT; j_gene: TRBJ1-1; v_gene: TRBV5-6; abundance: NA; d_gene: TRBD1
CDR3aa: CASSLPSSGGATPDTQYF; CDR3nt: TGCGCCAGCAGCTTGCCGTCTAGCGGGGGGGCGACCCCAGATACGCAGTATTTT; j_gene: TRBJ2-3; v_gene: TRBV5-1; abundance: NA; d_gene: TRBD2
CDR3aa: CASSPETGVAQPQHF; CDR3nt: TGTGCCAGCAGCCCAGAGACAGGGGTGGCTCAGCCCCAGCATTTT; j_gene: TRBJ1-5; v_gene: TRBV7-2; abundance: NA; d_gene: TRBD1
CDR3aa: CATSRDHNWNMNTEAFF; CDR3nt: TGTGCCACCAGCAGAGATCACAATTGGAACATGAACACTGAAGCTTTCTTT; j_gene: TRBJ1-1; v_gene: TRBV15; abundance: NA; d_gene: NA
CDR3aa: CASRSGDFSYNEQFF; CDR3nt: TGTGCCAGCAGAAGCGGGGACTTCTCCTACAATGAGCAGTTCTTC; j_gene: TRBJ2-1; v_gene: TRBV7-2; abundance: few; d_gene: TRBD2
CDR3aa: CASSIEGTTGELFF; CDR3nt: TGTGCCAGTAGTATAGAGGGAACCACCGGGGAGCTGTTTTTT; j_gene: TRBJ2-2; v_gene: TRBV19; abundance: NA; d_gene: NA
CDR3aa: CASSLAGTGGEGYTF; CDR3nt: TGCGCCAGCAGCTTAGCCGGGACAGGGGGAGAAGGCTACACCTTC; j_gene: TRBJ1-2; v_gene: TRBV5-1; abundance: NA; d_gene: TRBD1
CDR3aa: CASSAGSGANVLTF; CDR3nt: TGTGCCAGTAGTGCGGGCTCTGGGGCCAACGTCCTGACTTTC; j_gene: TRBJ2-6; v_gene: TRBV19; abundance: NA; d_gene: NA
CDR3aa: CASSSIYNEQFF; CDR3nt: TGTGCCAGCAGTTCGATCTACAATGAGCAGTTCTTC; j_gene: TRBJ2-1; v_gene: TRBV6-6; abundance: medium-sized; d_gene: NA
CDR3aa: CASSPETPSSYEQYF; CDR3nt: TGTGCCAGCTCACCGGAGACACCGAGCTCCTACGAGCAGTACTTC; j_gene: TRBJ2-7; v_gene: TRBV18; abundance: NA; d_gene: NA
CDR3aa: CASSVASSYEQYF; CDR3nt: TGTGCCAGCAGCGTAGCATCGTCCTACGAGCAGTACTTC; j_gene: TRBJ2-7; v_gene: TRBV9; abundance: NA; d_gene: NA
CDR3aa: CAISERASSSSRDQVTQYF; CDR3nt: TGTGCCATCAGTGAACGGGCTAGTTCCTCCTCAAGAGACCAAGTGACCCAGTACTTC; j_gene: TRBJ2-5; v_gene: TRBV10-3; abundance: NA; d_gene: NA
CDR3aa: CASSLVGETQYF; CDR3nt: TGTGCCAGCAGCTTAGTTGGGGAGACCCAGTACTTC; j_gene: TRBJ2-5; v_gene: TRBV7-2; abundance: NA; d_gene: NA
CDR3aa: CASSLTANYEQYF; CDR3nt: TGTGCCAGCAGCTTGACGGCCAACTACGAGCAGTACTTC; j_gene: TRBJ2-7; v_gene: TRBV5-8; abundance: NA; d_gene: NA
CDR3aa: CASSNEAGRSTDTQYF; CDR3nt: TGCGCCAGCAGTAACGAAGCGGGGAGAAGCACAGATACGCAGTATTTT; j_gene: TRBJ2-3; v_gene: TRBV4-1; abundance: NA; d_gene: TRBD2